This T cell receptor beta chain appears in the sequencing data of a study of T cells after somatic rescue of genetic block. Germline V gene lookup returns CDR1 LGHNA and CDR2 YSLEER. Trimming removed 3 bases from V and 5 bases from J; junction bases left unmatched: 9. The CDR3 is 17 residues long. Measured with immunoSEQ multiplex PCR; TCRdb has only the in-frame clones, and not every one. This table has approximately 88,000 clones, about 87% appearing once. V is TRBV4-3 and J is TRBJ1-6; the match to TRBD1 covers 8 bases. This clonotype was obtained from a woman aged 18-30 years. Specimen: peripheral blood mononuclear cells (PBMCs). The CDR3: CASSQVAGQDNNSPLHF. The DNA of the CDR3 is TGCGCCAGCAGCCAGGTGGCGGGACAGGACAATAATTCACCCCTCCACTTT.